These 28 T cell receptor beta chains originate from one sample sequenced in a study of shared clonotypes between healthy human individuals. Sequencing was performed with immunoSEQ multiplex PCR; in TCRdb, only in-frame clones are kept and a portion is missing. The sample consists of 2 million to 2.5 million clones, 93% of them appearing once. The source material was naive CD4+ T cells from PBMCs. Regarding subset: CD45RA+ positively selected. Every receptor here comes from a man aged 18 to 29 in good health. Some clones in this sample may be carry-over from other donors' samples.

This chain connects TRBV9 to TRBJ2-1, with 7 bases matching TRBD2. The junction had 8 bases not matched to a gene; V was cut back by 0 bases and J by 5 bases. CDR1 and CDR2 from the germline V gene are SGDLS and YYNGEE. This CDR3 has 16 amino acids. The CDR3 coding sequence is TGTGCCAGCAGCGTAGCTTGGGCAGGGAGGGACAATGAGCAGTTCTTC. Translated, it gives CASSVAWAGRDNEQFF.

This clone has just a few counts. The chain carries TRBV4-1 and TRBJ1-2, with TRBD1 matching 10 bases. The CDR3 has 13 residues. Unmatched junction bases numbered 4, after V lost 6 bases and J lost 6 bases. Germline lookup yields CDR1 MGHRA and CDR2 YSYEKL. CDR3 region: CASRRQGADGYTF. The CDR3 nucleotides are TGCGCCAGCAGGCGACAGGGGGCTGATGGCTACACCTTC.

The chain has TRBV28 and TRBJ2-1; 14 bases line up with TRBD2. The CDR3 consists of 18 residues. V lost 5 bases, J lost 6 bases, and 12 bases stayed unmatched. Germline V gene data show CDR1 as MDHEN and CDR2 as SYDVKM. CDR3 loop: CASSPSRLAGGPVNEQFF. Written as DNA, the CDR3 is TGTGCCAGCAGTCCCTCTCGACTAGCGGGAGGGCCTGTCAATGAGCAGTTCTTC.

The chain carries TRBV6-1 and TRBJ2-1; D tentatively reads TRBD1 or TRBD2 (5 bases each). Germline V lookup: CDR1 MNHNS, CDR2 SASEGT. This CDR3 has 12 residues. V lost 8 bases and J lost 8, with 13 bases in between. CDR3 protein: CASGGSSYEQFF. The CDR3 region has the DNA TGTGCCAGCGGGGGAAGTAGCTATGAGCAGTTCTTC.

The rearrangement links TRBV4-1 to TRBJ2-2, with unresolved D. V was trimmed by 4 bases and J by 0 bases, leaving 15 bases between them. The CDR3 length is 17 residues. CDR1 and CDR2 from the germline V gene are MGHRA and YSYEKL. This chain's CDR3 is CASSLRLGETNTGELFF. In nucleotides, the CDR3 is TGCGCCAGCAGCCTCCGACTGGGCGAAACGAACACCGGGGAGCTGTTTTTT.

The rearrangement links TRBV14 to TRBJ2-1; D unresolved. V was pared by 1 base and J by 6 bases, with 16 bases between. The CDR3 is 16 amino acids. The germline gives CDR1 SGHDN, CDR2 FVKESK. CDR3 region: CASSQGLPRYFNEQFF. In nucleotides, the CDR3 is TGTGCCAGCAGCCAAGGACTTCCACGTTATTTCAATGAGCAGTTCTTC.

J is TRBJ1-5 and V is TRBV2; D is unresolved. Deletions cut 7 bases from V and 6 bases from J, with 13 bases between. Germline CDR1 and CDR2: SNHLY and FYNNEI. There are 13 residues in the CDR3. The CDR3 DNA is TGTGCCAGCACCCCACACCCTCTTCAGCCCCAGCATTTT. Its protein is CASTPHPLQPQHF. Full variable domain (outside the CDR3, taken from reference TRBV2 and TRBJ1-5): EPEVTQTPSHQVTQMGQEVILRCVPISNHLYFYWYRQILGQKVEFLVSFYNNEISEKSEIFDDQFSVERPDGSNFTLKIRSTKLEDSAMYFCASTPHPLQPQHFGDGTRLSIL.

The CDR3 reads CASSLRGPRWGGSRPVDTQYF. The CDR3 bases are TGTGCCAGCAGCTTAAGGGGGCCCCGGTGGGGCGGGAGTAGACCCGTGGATACGCAGTATTTT. The chain uses TRBV7-3 and TRBJ2-3; D may be TRBD2 (7 bases). The V and J ends lost 1 base and 6 bases respectively, with 32 bases between them. The CDR3 has 21 amino acids. Germline loops: CDR1 SGHTA, CDR2 FQGTGA.

V usage is TRBV7-3 and J usage is TRBJ2-2, with TRBD1 matching over 8 bases. The CDR3 length is 15 residues. In germline, CDR1 is SGHTA, CDR2 FQGTGA. Trimming took 4 bases from V and 4 from J; bases not matched to a gene: 5. The CDR3 loop reads CASSYRGAATGELFF. CDR3 DNA: TGTGCCAGCAGCTACAGGGGGGCGGCCACCGGGGAGCTGTTTTTT. Complete variable domain (other parts from reference TRBV7-3 and TRBJ2-2): GAGVSQTPSNKVTEKGKYVELRCDPISGHTALYWYRQSLGQGPEFLIYFQGTGAADDSGLPNDRFFAVRPEGSVSTLKIQRTERGDSAVYLCASSYRGAATGELFFGEGSRLTVL.

V usage is TRBV5-1 and J usage is TRBJ2-7; 10 nucleotides match TRBD1. The CDR3 consists of 13 residues. After removal of 2 bases from V and 7 bases from J, the junction contained 3 bases not matched to a gene. Looked up from germline, CDR1 is SGHRS and CDR2 is YFSETQ. CDR3 DNA sequence: TGCGCCAGCAGCTTCGGGACAGGGGTTGAGCAGTACTTC. This gives the protein CASSFGTGVEQYF. Full variable domain (outside the CDR3, taken from reference TRBV5-1 and TRBJ2-7): KAGVTQTPRYLIKTRGQQVTLSCSPISGHRSVSWYQQTPGQGLQFLFEYFSETQRNKGNFPGRFSGRQFSNSRSEMNVSTLELGDSALYLCASSFGTGVEQYFGPGTRLTVT.

CDR3 DNA: TGTGCCAGCAGTTTATGGGGGACTAGCGGAGCAAGCTCCTACAATGAGCAGTTCTTC. Its protein product is CASSLWGTSGASSYNEQFF. The chain carries TRBV28 and TRBJ2-1, with 11 bases fitting TRBD2. Trimming took 0 bases from V and 0 from J; bases not matched to a gene: 7. This CDR3 comprises 19 residues. From germline, CDR1 is MDHEN and CDR2 SYDVKM.

The J gene is TRBJ2-5, the V gene TRBV4-2; 7 bases are a match to TRBD1. The germline V gene has CDR1 LGHNA and CDR2 YNFKEQ. CDR3 length: 17 residues. V shed 0 bases, J shed 0 bases, and the junction held 7 bases outside the gene matches. CDR3 sequence: CASSQEPGGRYQETQYF. CDR3 nucleotides: TGTGCCAGCAGCCAAGAACCAGGGGGACGTTACCAAGAGACCCAGTACTTC.

The chain employs TRBV28 and TRBJ1-3; D possibly corresponds to TRBD1 (5 bases). Germline values: CDR1 MDHEN, CDR2 SYDVKM. V was pared by 3 bases and J by 3 bases, with 9 bases between. The CDR3 sequence is 14 residues long. CDR3 DNA sequence: TGTGCCAGCAGTTTGGGGACGGTTGGAAACACCATATATTTT. Amino acid sequence: CASSLGTVGNTIYF.

This clone was detected once. This chain connects TRBV6-4 to TRBJ2-2; D remains unclear. Germline CDR1 reads MRHNA; CDR2 reads SNTAGT. There are 14 residues in the CDR3. Deletions cut 6 bases from V and 7 bases from J, with 15 bases between. The CDR3 bases are TGTGCCAGCAGCCATACTTTTCTGAGCGGGGAGCTGTTTTTT. This translates into CASSHTFLSGELFF.

V and J are TRBV16 and TRBJ1-5, with D unresolved. CDR1 is KGHSY and CDR2 is FQNENV in the germline V gene. CDR3 length equals 12 residues. The germline V and J ends were trimmed by 1 base and 8 bases, with 6 bases remaining between them. The CDR3 is CASSQFNEPQHF. The DNA for the CDR3 is TGTGCCAGCAGCCAATTTAACGAGCCCCAGCATTTT.

V is TRBV7-2 and J is TRBJ2-7, with TRBD1 identical over 9 bases. The germline gives CDR1 SGHTA, CDR2 FQGNSA. V lost 1 base and J lost 6; bases outside the gene matches: 4. This CDR3 comprises 14 residues. The CDR3 reads CASSLGRTGVEQYF. DNA of the CDR3: TGTGCCAGCAGCTTAGGGAGGACAGGGGTCGAGCAGTACTTC.

There are a few counts of this clone. The chain employs TRBV6-5 and TRBJ1-1; TRBD1 aligns across 7 bases. Germline-derived CDR1 and CDR2 are MNHEY and SVGAGI. The ends lost 6 bases at V and 1 base at J; junction bases unmatched: 5. The CDR3 is 14 residues long. CDR3 sequence: CASSPGQKNTEAFF. The CDR3 DNA reads as TGTGCCAGCAGCCCGGGACAGAAGAACACTGAAGCTTTCTTT.

V gene TRBV7-6 combines with J gene TRBJ2-5; 9 bases line up with TRBD1. CDR1 SGHVS and CDR2 FNYEAQ come from the germline V gene. The CDR3 covers 15 residues. V lost 5 bases, J lost 3 bases, and 7 bases stayed unmatched. CDR3 sequence (DNA): TGTGCCAGCAGCACCTGGACAGGGGTGGAAGAGACCCAGTACTTC. Its protein is CASSTWTGVEETQYF.

J is TRBJ2-2 and V is TRBV29-1; 9 positions match TRBD2. Germline CDR1 reads SQVTM; CDR2 reads ANQGSEA. The CDR3 spans 16 residues. V lost 3 bases to trimming and J lost 1 base; unmatched junction nucleotides: 6. In DNA form, the CDR3 reads TGCAGCGTTGAGCGATCAGCGGGAGGGAACACCGGGGAGCTGTTTTTT. This codes for CSVERSAGGNTGELFF.

CDR3 nucleotides: TGCGCCAGCAGTCAATCGTCCACAGGGGGCCAAGAGACCCAGTACTTC. It yields the protein CASSQSSTGGQETQYF. The chain carries TRBV23-1 and TRBJ2-5; 8 nucleotides line up with TRBD1. TRBV23-1 is designated an ORF whose function remains uncertain. There are 16 residues in the CDR3. V shed 0 bases and J 1 base; nucleotides not matched to a gene: 4.

The gene calls are TRBV19 and TRBJ1-1; D is uncertain. The CDR3 spans 14 residues. Trimming shortened V by 0 bases and J by 4 bases, and 9 bases separated the two germline ends. Per germline, CDR1 LNHDA and CDR2 SQIVND (reference sequence). The CDR3 sequence is CASSIEGIGTEAFF. CDR3 DNA sequence: TGTGCCAGTAGTATAGAGGGAATTGGCACTGAAGCTTTCTTT.

This chain connects TRBV6-5 to TRBJ2-7, with D uncertain. The germline gives CDR1 MNHEY, CDR2 SVGAGI. V lost 7 bases and J lost 2, with 15 bases in between. CDR3 length: 14 residues. The CDR3 DNA reads TGTGCCAGCAAGCTGGTAGACGGAGCCTACGAGCAGTACTTC. Translated: CASKLVDGAYEQYF.

This sequence joins TRBV18 and TRBJ2-2; D perhaps matches TRBD2 (5 bases). V shed 6 bases and J shed 6 bases, with 14 bases lying between them. The germline gives CDR1 KGHSH, CDR2 LQKENI. The CDR3 loop spans 14 amino acids. The CDR3 nucleotides read TGTGCCAGCTCCGGAGGAGGTATCGCCGGGGAGCTGTTTTTT. Amino acids: CASSGGGIAGELFF. Filled out from reference TRBV18 and TRBJ2-2, the complete variable domain reads NAGVMQNPRHLVRRRGQEARLRCSPMKGHSHVYWYRQLPEEGLKFMVYLQKENIIDESGMPKERFSAEFPKEGPSILRIQQVVRGDSAAYFCASSGGGIAGELFFGEGSRLTVL.

In the case of this clone: The same CDR3 is also encoded by other DNA sequences in this sample. This sequence joins TRBV6-5 and TRBJ2-1, with 8 bases aligning to TRBD2. The CDR3 is 14 residues long. The V segment lost 3 bases and the J segment 8 bases; nucleotides outside the gene matches: 6. Germline CDR1 and CDR2: MNHEY and SVGAGI. CDR3 DNA: TGTGCCAGCAGTTATAGTGGCGGGAGGTATGAGCAGTTCTTC. The encoded protein is CASSYSGGRYEQFF.

This chain connects TRBV5-1 to TRBJ2-2, with D perhaps TRBD1 or TRBD2 (5 bases each). Germline V lookup: CDR1 SGHRS, CDR2 YFSETQ. V was trimmed by 4 bases and J by 3 bases, leaving 10 bases between them. This CDR3 comprises 14 residues. This CDR3 reads CASSRDGDTGELFF. In DNA form, the CDR3 reads TGCGCCAGCAGCCGGGACGGAGACACCGGGGAGCTGTTTTTT.

CDR3 sequence (DNA): TGTGCCAGCAGCCCTCGTATGTACAATGAGCAGTTCTTC. This translates into CASSPRMYNEQFF. V gene TRBV9 combines with J gene TRBJ2-1; D is uncertain. The CDR3 spans 13 residues. Germline-derived CDR1 and CDR2 are SGDLS and YYNGEE. With 4 bases removed from V and 4 bases from J, the gap between germline ends came to 9 bases. Full variable domain (outside the CDR3, taken from reference TRBV9 and TRBJ2-1): DSGVTQTPKHLITATGQRVTLRCSPRSGDLSVYWYQQSLDQGLQFLIQYYNGEERAKGNILERFSAQQFPDLHSELNLSSLELGDSALYFCASSPRMYNEQFFGPGTRLTVL.

Only one count was recorded for this clone. Other nucleotide sequences in the sample specify the same CDR3. The V call is TRBV4-1, the J call TRBJ1-4; D is unresolved. Looked up from germline, CDR1 is MGHRA and CDR2 is YSYEKL. CDR3 length: 14 residues. Trimming shortened V by 0 bases and J by 8 bases, and 10 bases separated the two germline ends. The CDR3 reads CASSQDIGREKLFF. The CDR3 DNA is TGCGCCAGCAGCCAAGATATAGGGCGGGAAAAACTGTTTTTT.

This chain uses TRBV6-5 with TRBJ2-1; possibly TRBD1 for D (5 bases). The ends were cut back, 0 bases at V and 9 bases at J, with 15 bases in the middle. Germline CDR1 is MNHEY and CDR2 is SVGAGI. The CDR3 is 15 amino acids. The DNA for the CDR3 is TGTGCCAGCAGTTACTCACCCCGACAGTCCAGTGAGCAGTTCTTC. Amino acid sequence: CASSYSPRQSSEQFF.